This passage covers 24 T cell receptor beta chains from one sample sequenced in a study of CD8 T cells in ankylosing spondylitis. General study findings and limits: A motif of 7 or 8 highly homologous TCR beta variants was seen as apparently characteristic of ankylosing spondylitis blood.

Antigens of these TCRs are unknown. One entry per CDR3 protein results from TCRdb running MiXCR on the 5' RACE reads. This sample has roughly 440,000 distinct CDR3 sequences, with under 20% found just once. Sequenced sample: blood, either unsorted or a sorted T cell fraction (not recorded which). These receptors were obtained from a male donor with ankylosing spondylitis.

This clonotype has just a few counts. The chain uses TRBV2 and TRBJ1-2, with TRBD1 matching 8 bases. This CDR3 spans 17 amino acids. Germline CDR1 and CDR2: SNHLY and FYNNEI. J lost 3 bases, V lost 1 base, and 10 bases had no gene match. DNA for the CDR3: TGTGCCAGCAGTGAAGGGACAGGGTCCCCGATGTACTATGGCTACACCTTC. Translating gives CASSEGTGSPMYYGYTF.

This chain uses TRBV7-2 with TRBJ2-3; the D call may be TRBD1 or TRBD2 (5 bases each). The germline V and J ends were trimmed by 4 bases and 4 bases, with 12 bases remaining between them. The germline gives CDR1 SGHTA, CDR2 FQGNSA. The length of the CDR3 is 14 residues. The chain's CDR3 is CASSYQEGSDTQYF. The CDR3 nucleotides read TGTGCCAGCAGCTACCAAGAGGGGTCAGATACGCAGTATTTT.

This clonotype has more than one count but fewer than ten. For the CDR3, the DNA is TGTGCCAGCAGCCAGCGCCGACAGACCTCTGAAGCTTTCTTT. Translated: CASSQRRQTSEAFF. V and J are TRBV3-1 and TRBJ1-1, with a weak D call TRBD1 (5 bases). This CDR3 is built from 14 residues. Germline CDR1 reads LGHDT; CDR2 reads YNNKEL (reference sequence). Between the trimmed V and J ends, which lost 3 bases and 6 bases, there was a span of 14 bases.

As DNA, the CDR3 is TGCGCCAGCAGCCAAGACGCGGGAGGGAGCCAAGAGACCCAGTACTTC. It codes for CASSQDAGGSQETQYF. The chain has TRBV4-3 and TRBJ2-5, with 9 bases matching TRBD2. The CDR3 is 16 amino acids. Trimming removed 0 bases from V and 1 base from J; junction bases left unmatched: 3. Looked up from germline, CDR1 is LGHNA and CDR2 is YSLEER.

V is TRBV6-1 and J is TRBJ2-5, with D perhaps being TRBD1 or TRBD2 (5 bases each). Trimming left V 8 bases short and J 9 bases short, with 16 bases between. The germline gives CDR1 MNHNS, CDR2 SASEGT. The CDR3 runs 12 residues. The CDR3 region has the DNA TGTGCCAGCGGGGCGGGTTACGAAGCCCAGTACTTC. Translated: CASGAGYEAQYF.

This clonotype was observed many times. The CDR3 is CASRPWREPHGELFF. The CDR3 DNA reads as TGTGCCAGCAGACCCTGGCGGGAGCCCCACGGGGAGCTGTTTTTT. This rearrangement joins TRBV7-6 to TRBJ2-2, with 7 bases aligning to TRBD2. The CDR3 extends over 15 amino acids. The ends lost 6 bases at V and 7 bases at J; junction bases unmatched: 11. Germline CDR1 SGHVS, CDR2 FNYEAQ.

A remark on this clonotype: A read error is likely, as this CDR3 ends without the conserved phenylalanine or tryptophan. The chain uses TRBV7-3 and TRBJ2-1; 8 bases line up with TRBD2. V gave up 1 base and J gave up 2 bases; unmatched junction bases: 4. The germline CDR1 and CDR2 sequences are SGHTA and FQGTGA. CDR3 length equals 16 residues. The CDR3 DNA follows: TGTGCCAGCAGCTTAATTTCGGGAGGGGCCTACAATGAGCAGTTCTCC. It encodes CASSLISGGAYNEQFS.

This clonotype was counted at least ten times. The chain recombines TRBV6-1 with TRBJ2-5; 8 bases are shared with TRBD1. Germline CDR1 is MNHNS and CDR2 is SASEGT. V dropped 6 bases and J dropped 1; count of bases not matched to a gene: 4. The CDR3 totals 14 residues. The CDR3 spells CASSADRGQETQYF. CDR3 DNA: TGTGCCAGCAGCGCAGACAGGGGCCAAGAGACCCAGTACTTC.

This clonotype turned up a few times. The V gene is TRBV12-3 or TRBV12-4, the J gene TRBJ1-4; D is possibly TRBD1 (5 bases). This CDR3 region has 14 residues. Trimming cost V 6 bases and J 7 bases, with 15 bases left between them. The CDR3: CASSPGWRGEKLFF. In nucleotides, the CDR3 is TGTGCCAGCAGCCCAGGGTGGCGGGGTGAAAAACTGTTTTTT.

This clonotype was seen only a few times. The V call is TRBV15, the J call TRBJ2-5, with TRBD1 identical over 9 bases. CDR3 length equals 16 residues. With 1 base clipped from V and 4 bases from J, the junction kept 7 bases outside the gene matches. Germline-derived CDR1 and CDR2 are LNHNV and YYDKDF (reference sequence). The CDR3 here is CATSRAPGTGRETQYF. CDR3 nucleotide sequence: TGTGCCACCAGCAGAGCTCCCGGGACAGGGAGAGAGACCCAGTACTTC.

V and J are TRBV3-1 and TRBJ2-1, with 13 bases fitting TRBD2. The V gene's germline CDR1 is LGHDT and CDR2 YNNKEL (reference sequence). V lost 3 bases to trimming and J lost 7 bases; unmatched junction nucleotides: 9. This CDR3 is built from 17 residues. CDR3 nucleotide sequence: TGTGCCAGCAGCCACTACATACTAGCGGGAGGGCCTAATGAGCAGTTCTTC. Translation: CASSHYILAGGPNEQFF.

This chain links TRBV20-1 with TRBJ2-7; 8 nucleotides align to TRBD2. CDR1 and CDR2 (germline): DFQATT, SNEGSKA (reference sequence). This CDR3 is 13 amino acids long. With V trimmed by 6 bases and J by 2 bases, 6 bases remained unmatched. The chain's CDR3 is CSAGGGPPYEQYF. DNA of the CDR3: TGCAGTGCCGGCGGGGGGCCACCCTACGAGCAGTACTTC.

The chain carries TRBV7-2 and TRBJ2-1; TRBD2 agrees at 10 bases. Germline V gene data show CDR1 as SGHTA and CDR2 as FQGNSA. The CDR3 extends over 16 amino acids. With V trimmed by 6 bases and J by 5 bases, 10 bases remained unmatched. The CDR3 protein is CASRWVAGGWNNEQFF. Here the CDR3 DNA reads TGTGCCAGCAGATGGGTAGCGGGGGGTTGGAACAATGAGCAGTTCTTC.

There are a few counts of this clonotype. V gene TRBV5-5 combines with J gene TRBJ2-5; maybe TRBD2 (5 bases). Germline V gene lookup returns CDR1 SGHKS and CDR2 YYEKEE (reference sequence). The CDR3 is made up of 13 amino acids. Trimming took off 4 bases at V and 7 bases at J, with 14 bases between the two ends. CDR3 residues: CASSPREGWTQYF. CDR3 DNA sequence: TGTGCCAGCAGCCCTAGAGAGGGATGGACCCAGTACTTC.

This rearrangement joins TRBV7-6 to TRBJ2-1; 11 nucleotides line up with TRBD2. Germline V gene sequence: CDR1 SGHVS, CDR2 FNYEAQ. The CDR3 is 16 amino acids. The junction had 4 bases not matched to a gene; V was cut back by 6 bases and J by 0 bases. This CDR3 reads CASRPLAGGSYNEQFF. CDR3 nucleotides: TGTGCCAGCAGGCCTCTAGCGGGAGGCTCCTACAATGAGCAGTTCTTC. Full variable domain (remainder filled in from reference TRBV7-6 and TRBJ2-1): GAGVSQSPRYKVTKRGQDVALRCDPISGHVSLYWYRQALGQGPEFLTYFNYEAQQDKSGLPNDRFSAERPEGSISTLTIQRTEQRDSAMYRCASRPLAGGSYNEQFFGPGTRLTVL.

This clonotype was found many times. The V and J genes are TRBV10-3 and TRBJ1-3; 7 nucleotides match TRBD1. V was pared by 10 bases and J by 0 bases, with 3 bases of the junction left unmatched. This CDR3 spans 13 amino acids. The germline V gene encodes CDR1 ENHRY and CDR2 SYGVKD. The DNA of the CDR3 is TGTGCCACCCGGACAGGCTCTGGAAACACCATATATTTT. It specifies CATRTGSGNTIYF.

V and J are TRBV6-1 and TRBJ2-1; possibly TRBD2 for D (5 bases). In germline, CDR1 is MNHNS, CDR2 SASEGT. V was clipped by 11 bases and J by 7 bases, with 18 bases between them. The CDR3 has 13 amino acids. The CDR3 loop is CACGLAFRNEQFF. CDR3 in DNA: TGTGCCTGCGGGCTAGCTTTTCGGAATGAGCAGTTCTTC.

The chain is built from TRBV27 and TRBJ2-4; D is unresolved. The germline V and J ends were trimmed by 4 bases and 9 bases, with 4 bases remaining between them. The germline V gene has CDR1 MNHEY and CDR2 SMNVEV (reference sequence). CDR3 size: 10 residues. This CDR3 is CASSSAIQYF. CDR3 in DNA: TGTGCCAGCAGTTCCGCCATTCAGTACTTC.

The genes are TRBV27 and TRBJ2-1; perhaps TRBD1 as D (6 bases). Germline-derived CDR1 and CDR2 are MNHEY and SMNVEV (reference sequence). V shed 2 bases and J shed 1 base, with 24 bases lying between them. The CDR3 has 20 residues. The CDR3, as DNA: TGTGCCAGCAGTTTAAGGGGTCTACCTGGGGAAAGGGGGTCCTACAATGAGCAGTTCTTC. Amino acids: CASSLRGLPGERGSYNEQFF.

This clonotype was picked up a small number of times. The chain is built from TRBV10-3 and TRBJ2-1, with 7 bases that match TRBD1. V lost 1 base, J lost 6 bases, and 9 bases stayed unmatched. CDR1 is ENHRY and CDR2 is SYGVKD in the germline V gene. CDR3 size: 16 residues. The CDR3 here is CAISEFPGTEPNEQFF. In DNA, the CDR3 is TGTGCCATCAGTGAGTTCCCAGGGACAGAGCCCAATGAGCAGTTCTTC.

V and J are TRBV6-1 and TRBJ1-1; D perhaps matches TRBD1 (6 bases). The CDR3 has 13 amino acids. Looked up from germline, CDR1 is MNHNS and CDR2 is SASEGT. The V end was cut by 6 bases, the J end by 0 bases, with 8 bases between. DNA of the CDR3: TGTGCCAGCAGAGGGGACATGAACACTGAAGCTTTCTTT. It yields the protein CASRGDMNTEAFF.

The rearrangement joins TRBV18 to TRBJ2-5; 9 positions match TRBD1. The CDR3 runs 16 residues. The trim removed 5 bases at V and 1 base at J, leaving 8 bases unmatched. Germline CDR1 and CDR2: KGHSH and LQKENI. CDR3 sequence reads: CASSSLSGQGQETQYF. As DNA, the CDR3 is TGTGCCAGCTCATCCCTCTCGGGACAGGGCCAAGAGACCCAGTACTTC. Looking up the rest from reference TRBV18 and TRBJ2-5 gives the full variable domain: NAGVMQNPRHLVRRRGQEARLRCSPMKGHSHVYWYRQLPEEGLKFMVYLQKENIIDESGMPKERFSAEFPKEGPSILRIQQVVRGDSAAYFCASSSLSGQGQETQYFGPGTRLLVL.

The table lists this clonotype with a few counts. V is TRBV28 and J is TRBJ2-3; the match to TRBD2 covers 10 bases. CDR3 size: 11 residues. Germline V lookup: CDR1 MDHEN, CDR2 SYDVKM. V trimming: 10 bases; J trimming: 10 bases; junction bases outside the gene matches: 5. The DNA of the CDR3 is TGTGCCACCCTAGCGGGAGTATCGCAGTATTTT. Translation gives CATLAGVSQYF.

The sample holds many counts of this clonotype. CDR3 DNA sequence: TGCAGTGCTGGGACAGGGGGTAATCAGCCCCAGCATTTT. Translated, it gives CSAGTGGNQPQHF. This chain connects TRBV20-1 to TRBJ1-5, with TRBD1 matching 11 bases. The germline V gene encodes CDR1 DFQATT and CDR2 SNEGSKA (reference sequence). The CDR3 covers 13 residues. V lost 5 bases and J lost 4; bases outside the gene matches: 1.